Sequencing of this T cell receptor (beta chain) was carried out in a study of Ad26.COV2.S vaccination and SARS-CoV-2 variants. Study background: Each vaccinee took Ad26.COV2.S intramuscularly, once or twice 56 days apart. Findings and limits, study-wide: Overall T cell responses may have been underestimated by the analyses of TCR breadth and depth.

Germline V gene sequence: CDR1 SGHKS, CDR2 YYEKEE (reference sequence). CDR3 length: 11 amino acids. V was pared by 2 bases and J by 4 bases, with 1 base between. Comment on this clone: Its antigen is unknown.

Treatment in this sample: roughly 20 received Ad26.COV2.S at low or high dose, single or two shots; about 5 received placebo; per-sample allocation not given. Sampling occurred on day 63 after the first vaccine or placebo injection. TCRdb's copy holds only in-frame clones and misses some; the assay was immunoSEQ multiplex PCR. The profile covers 350,000 to 500,000 clones, with 90% appearing a single time and 12% taken by the ten largest. The origin of this receptor is a person between 18 and 65 years old who received the Ad26.COV2.S COVID-19 vaccine or a placebo. The rearrangement joins TRBV5-5 to TRBJ1-5; D is uncertain. The input for sequencing was peripheral blood, taken in a trial of Ad26.COV2.S vaccine versus placebo. CDR3 DNA sequence: TGTGCCAGCAGCTTAAATCAGCCCCAGCATTTT. Its translation is CASSLNQPQHF. Full variable domain (outside the CDR3, taken from reference TRBV5-5 and TRBJ1-5): DAGVTQSPTHLIKTRGQQVTLRCSPISGHKSVSWYQQVLGQGPQFIFQYYEKEERGRGNFPDRFSARQFPNYSSELNVNALLLGDSALYLCASSLNQPQHFGDGTRLSIL.